This is a list of T cell receptor beta chains from one sample in a study of CD8 T cells in ankylosing spondylitis. TCRdb recomputed calls from the 5' RACE reads with MiXCR, one row per CDR3 protein. The table includes about 220,000 distinct CDR3 sequences, about 16% detected once. Sequences were obtained from blood, either unsorted or a sorted T cell fraction (not recorded which). Source of these receptors: a male donor with ankylosing spondylitis. Both conserved end residues are part of each CDR3. D genes are given only for firm matches. Expanded clones get a size class; other rows say once, few or many, or leave the size out.

clone_size j_call v_call d_call cdr3_nt cdr3_aa
few TRBJ2-7 TRBV5-1 NA TGCGCCAGCAGCTTGGTGGCGGACACTAGCTCCTACGAGCAGTACTTC CASSLVADTSSYEQYF
NA TRBJ2-1 TRBV20-1 TRBD2 TGCAGTGCGGAGGGACTAGCGGGTTATGAGCAGTTCTTC CSAEGLAGYEQFF
NA TRBJ2-5 TRBV29-1 NA TGCAGCGTTGACGGTAGCATGGGACCCGAAGAGACCCAGTACTTC CSVDGSMGPEETQYF
NA TRBJ2-7 TRBV19 NA TGTGCCAGTAGTATAACGGGGCTTACCTACGAGCAGTACTTC CASSITGLTYEQYF
NA TRBJ2-3 TRBV7-3 NA TGTGCCAGCAGCTTAGACGGATCCACAGATACGCAGTATTTT CASSLDGSTDTQYF
NA TRBJ1-5 TRBV6-1 NA TGTGCCAGCAGTGAACTCCGGGACCAGCCCCAGCATTTT CASSELRDQPQHF
NA TRBJ1-2 TRBV27 NA TGTGCCAGCAGCCCGACACATATCTATGGCTACACCTTC CASSPTHIYGYTF
many TRBJ2-1 TRBV27 TRBD2 TGTGCCAGCAGTCCCGGGACTAGCGGGTACAATGAGCAGTTCTTC CASSPGTSGYNEQFF
many TRBJ1-1 TRBV10-3 NA TGTGCCATCAGTGAGTCCGAGAACACTGAAGCTTTCTTT CAISESENTEAFF
NA TRBJ2-7 TRBV28 TRBD2 TGTGCCAGCAGCGCCCACGGGGAGGGCTCCTACGAGCAGTACTTC CASSAHGEGSYEQYF
NA TRBJ2-7 TRBV4-3 TRBD2 TGCGCCAGCAGCCAAGAGGGGCCGTGGAAAGCGGGGACCTACGAGCAGTACTTC CASSQEGPWKAGTYEQYF
NA TRBJ2-4 TRBV12-3/TRBV12-4 TRBD2 TGTGCCAGCACCTCGGGCGGGGGGATGGCCAAAAACATTCAGTACTTC CASTSGGGMAKNIQYF
many TRBJ1-2 TRBV12-3/TRBV12-4 TRBD1 TGTGCCAGCGGCCAAGGGGACAGAATGAATGGCTACACCTTC CASGQGDRMNGYTF
NA TRBJ1-6 TRBV4-1 NA TGCGCCAGCAGCCAATTGGGGTTCTTTGGATCACCCCTCCACTTT CASSQLGFFGSPLHF
NA TRBJ1-4 TRBV6-1 TRBD1 TGTGCCAGCAGCAACCGGGACAGGGACGAAAAACTGTTTTTT CASSNRDRDEKLFF
NA TRBJ1-5 TRBV30 TRBD1 TGTGCCTGGAGCCCCGGACAGGGGGACCAGCCCCAGCATTTT CAWSPGQGDQPQHF
few TRBJ2-5 TRBV9 NA TGTGCCAGCAGCGTAGCTAGAGGCCTAGGGGAGACCCAGTACTTC CASSVARGLGETQYF
many TRBJ2-3 TRBV12-3/TRBV12-4 NA TGTGCCAGCAGACAAGACACAGATACGCAGTATTTT CASRQDTDTQYF
few TRBJ2-1 TRBV9 NA TGTGCCAGCAGCGTAACTGCGGGGATTGAGCAGTTCTTC CASSVTAGIEQFF
NA TRBJ1-1 TRBV4-1 NA TGCGCCAGCAGACAGGTCGGTGAAGCTTTCTTT CASRQVGEAFF
many TRBJ2-1 TRBV12-3/TRBV12-4 NA TGTGCCAGCAGTTCGGACTTCCGACAGCAGTTCTTC CASSSDFRQQFF
few TRBJ2-1 TRBV12-3/TRBV12-4 NA NA CASSTSGPYNEQFF
many TRBJ2-1 TRBV7-9 NA TGTGCCAGCAGCTTAGAGGTCTCCTACAATGAGCAGTTCTTC CASSLEVSYNEQFF
NA TRBJ2-1 TRBV29-1 NA TGCAGCGTGGGAATGACGGGGGCCTACAATGAGCAGTTCTTC CSVGMTGAYNEQFF
NA TRBJ1-2 TRBV12-3/TRBV12-4 TRBD1 TGTGCCAGCAGTTTAAGGACAGGGACCTATGGCTACACCTTC CASSLRTGTYGYTF
many TRBJ1-1 TRBV7-9 NA TGTGCCAGCAGCGGGGAGGGAGTTCGGACTGAAGCTTTCTTT CASSGEGVRTEAFF
once TRBJ2-7 TRBV20-1 TRBD2 TGCAGTGCTAGTGGGCGACAGACTAGCGGGACCGTTTCTTACGAGCAGTACTTC CSASGRQTSGTVSYEQYF
NA TRBJ2-1 TRBV5-6 TRBD2 TGTGCCAGCAGCGCGTTAGCGGGGGGGCCCCATGAGCAGTTCTTC CASSALAGGPHEQFF
NA TRBJ2-2 TRBV5-1 TRBD2 TGCGCCAGCAGCTCCGAGGGCGGGGGGAGGAACACCGGGGAGCTGTTTTTT CASSSEGGGRNTGELFF
medium-sized TRBJ2-7 TRBV5-1 NA TGCGCCAGCAGCTTAGGACAGCCGAGTGAGCAGTACTTC CASSLGQPSEQYF
few TRBJ2-1 TRBV4-3 NA TGCGCCAGCAGCCAAGATACGGGAACCGGTAATGAGCAGTTCTTC CASSQDTGTGNEQFF
NA TRBJ2-6 TRBV11-2 NA TGTGCCAGCAGCTTAGATGGGGGAGCCGGGGCCAACGTCCTGACTTTC CASSLDGGAGANVLTF
few TRBJ1-5 TRBV7-3 TRBD1 TGTGCCAGCAGCCCAGGGGGGGGCTCAGGACAGCCCCAGCATTTT CASSPGGGSGQPQHF
NA TRBJ2-1 TRBV11-1 TRBD2 TGTGCCAGCAGCTTAGTGACTAGCGGGAGTGGGTACAATGAGCAGTTCTTC CASSLVTSGSGYNEQFF
few TRBJ2-5 TRBV28 NA TGTGCCAGCAGTTTGGAGGGACCGACAGGGGAGACCCAGTACTTC CASSLEGPTGETQYF
NA TRBJ2-1 TRBV28 NA TGTGCCAGCAGCCCCTTCCGGGCCAGTGAGCAGTTCTTC CASSPFRASEQFF
NA TRBJ2-3 TRBV3-1 TRBD2 TGTGCCAGCAGCCAAGATCTATGGACTAGCGGGGGGGCAGGCACAGATACGCAGTATTTT CASSQDLWTSGGAGTDTQYF
NA TRBJ2-7 TRBV27 TRBD1 TGTGCCAGCAGTCTCGGGACAGGGGGCCCCTACGAGCAGTACTTC CASSLGTGGPYEQYF
few TRBJ1-2 TRBV21-1 NA TGTGCCAGCATACACCACTATGGCTACACCTTC CASIHHYGYTF
NA TRBJ1-1 TRBV6-2/TRBV6-3 NA TGTGCCAGCACCCTAGGAGGGGTATCCACTGAAGCTTTCTTT CASTLGGVSTEAFF
many TRBJ2-1 TRBV19 NA TGTGCCAGTAGCCACACCGAGAACAATGAGCAGTTCTTC CASSHTENNEQFF
few TRBJ2-5 TRBV18 NA TGTGCCAGCTCACCACGACAAGGAGAGACCCAGTACTTC CASSPRQGETQYF